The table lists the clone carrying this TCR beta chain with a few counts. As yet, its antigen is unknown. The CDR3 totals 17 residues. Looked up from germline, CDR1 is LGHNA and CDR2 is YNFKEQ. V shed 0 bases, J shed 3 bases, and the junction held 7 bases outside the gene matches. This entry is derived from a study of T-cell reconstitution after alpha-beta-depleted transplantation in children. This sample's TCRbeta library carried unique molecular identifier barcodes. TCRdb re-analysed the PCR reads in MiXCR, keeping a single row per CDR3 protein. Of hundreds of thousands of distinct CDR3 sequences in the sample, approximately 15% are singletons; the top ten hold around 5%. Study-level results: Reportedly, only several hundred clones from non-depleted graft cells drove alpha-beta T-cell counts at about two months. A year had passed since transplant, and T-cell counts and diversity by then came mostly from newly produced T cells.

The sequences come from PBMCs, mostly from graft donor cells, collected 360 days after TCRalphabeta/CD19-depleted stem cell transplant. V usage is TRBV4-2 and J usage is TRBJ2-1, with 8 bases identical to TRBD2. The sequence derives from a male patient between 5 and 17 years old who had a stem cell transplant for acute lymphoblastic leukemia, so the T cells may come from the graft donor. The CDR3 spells CASSQDKVAGNYNEQFF. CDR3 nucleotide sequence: TGTGCCAGCAGCCAAGATAAGGTAGCGGGGAACTACAATGAGCAGTTCTTC.